This paragraph covers one T cell receptor (beta chain) sequence. Ten or more counts support this clonotype. Its antigen is still unknown. Base quality data are lacking; no much larger clone is found one base away. The source of the sample is a study of T-cell reconstitution after alpha-beta-depleted transplantation in children (TCRdb year 2016). Regarding the complete study: Using TCR repertoire profiling, the study quantitatively followed how T-cell immune reconstitution unfolded in children after TCRalphabeta/CD19-depleted allogeneic hematopoietic cell transplantation.

To prepare the library, PCR was applied. Sequenced using an Illumina HiSeq 2500. TCR library preparation used molecular barcoding, with unique molecular identifiers applied to normalize quantification of the TCRbeta repertoire. TCRdb ran its own pipeline on the public reads, namely fastp trimming at Q25 and MiXCR clone calling, and kept in-frame beta chains. Duplicate CDR3 protein sequences are folded into a single record with the most common DNA and genes. The table for this sample lists hundreds of thousands of distinct CDR3 sequences; under 30% of them were counted only once. The leading ten clones occupy approximately 14% of the sample. The research as a whole found: The frequencies of hyperexpanded clones fell over the following months, and after one year, T-cell counts and TCRbeta diversity were mostly attributed to newly produced T cells. About two months after transplant, the apparently early recovery of alphabetaT-cell counts reportedly depended on just several hundred clones that had expanded rapidly and came from non-depleted graft cells. In some patients, the high TCRbeta diversity seen at day 60 was put down to recipient T cells and intrathymic progenitors that had survived conditioning.

What this sample's treatment or condition label stands for: allogeneic hematopoietic cell transplantation with graft depleted of TCRalphabeta T cells and CD19 B cells. TCRalphabeta/CD19-depleted allogeneic hematopoietic cell grafts were given to the transplant recipients, all of whom were children. Measured from the cysteine to the phenylalanine, the CDR3 is 16 residues long. Solely the CDR3 DNA is kept, with 48 bases framed from the first base. V is shortened by 2 bases, J by 4 bases, and the region joining them spans 18 bases. In the germline V gene (reference sequence), CDR1 corresponds to SEHNR and CDR2 to FQNEAQ.

The source material was PBMCs, mostly from graft donor cells, sampled 360 days after TCRalphabeta/CD19-depleted stem cell transplant. The chain is encoded by TRBV7-9 joined to TRBJ2-7; the D match is possibly TRBD1 or TRBD2, with 5 bases aligned in each. The sequence came from a boy in the first two years of life who had a stem cell transplant for acute myeloid leukemia, so the T cells may come from the graft donor. The nucleotides are TGTGCCAGCAGCTTAACCCCGGGACCCCCTCGATACGAGCAGTACTTC. Translated, this gives CASSLTPGPPRYEQYF.